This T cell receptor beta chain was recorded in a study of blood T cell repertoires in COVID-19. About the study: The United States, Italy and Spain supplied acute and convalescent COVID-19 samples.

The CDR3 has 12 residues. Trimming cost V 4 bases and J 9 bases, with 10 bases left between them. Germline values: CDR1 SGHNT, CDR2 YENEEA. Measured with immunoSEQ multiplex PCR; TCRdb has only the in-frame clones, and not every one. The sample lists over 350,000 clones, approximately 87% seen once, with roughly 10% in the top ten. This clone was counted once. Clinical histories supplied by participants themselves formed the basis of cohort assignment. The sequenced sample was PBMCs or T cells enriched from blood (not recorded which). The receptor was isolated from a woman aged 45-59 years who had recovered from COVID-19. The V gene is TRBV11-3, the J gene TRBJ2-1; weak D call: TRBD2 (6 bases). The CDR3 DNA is TGTGCCAGCAGCTCGCGGGGAAGTGAGCAGTTCTTC. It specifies CASSSRGSEQFF.